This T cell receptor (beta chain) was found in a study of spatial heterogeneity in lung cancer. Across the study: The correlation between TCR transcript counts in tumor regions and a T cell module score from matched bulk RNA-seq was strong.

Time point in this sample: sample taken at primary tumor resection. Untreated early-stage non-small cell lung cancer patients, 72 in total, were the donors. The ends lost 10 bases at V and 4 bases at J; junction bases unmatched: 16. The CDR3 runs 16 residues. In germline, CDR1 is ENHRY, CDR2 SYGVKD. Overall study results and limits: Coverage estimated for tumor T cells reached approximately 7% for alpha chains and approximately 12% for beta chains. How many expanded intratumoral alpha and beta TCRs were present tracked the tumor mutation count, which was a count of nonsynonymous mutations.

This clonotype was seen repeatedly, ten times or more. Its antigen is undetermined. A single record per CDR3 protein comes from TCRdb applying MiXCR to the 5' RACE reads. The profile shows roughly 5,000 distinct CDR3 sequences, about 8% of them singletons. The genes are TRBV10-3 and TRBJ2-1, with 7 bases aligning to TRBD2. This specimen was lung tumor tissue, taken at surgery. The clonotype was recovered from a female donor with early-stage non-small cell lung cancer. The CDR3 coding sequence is TGTGCCAGTCCCGGGGGGAGGGACTCTGCGTACAATGAGCAGTTCTTC. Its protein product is CASPGGRDSAYNEQFF.